This entry is about one TCR beta chain. The record originates from a study of Ad26.COV2.S vaccination and SARS-CoV-2 variants. Study-wide context: Each vaccinee took Ad26.COV2.S intramuscularly, once or twice 56 days apart.

Treatment here: about 20 received Ad26.COV2.S at low or high dose, single or two shots; about five received placebo; per-sample allocation not given. Samples analyzed were those drawn on day 63 after the first vaccine or placebo injection. V shed 3 bases, J shed 2 bases, and the junction held 6 bases outside the gene matches. Germline CDR1 and CDR2: SGHVS and FQNEAQ. The CDR3 is made up of 16 amino acids. The protocol was immunoSEQ multiplex PCR, while the TCRdb copy is restricted to in-frame clones and leaves out a portion. The sample contains about 330,000 clones, 85% to 90% of which appear only once.

The chain is built from TRBV7-8 and TRBJ2-3; the match to TRBD1 covers 9 bases. This TCR was sampled from a person aged 18-65 years who received the Ad26.COV2.S COVID-19 vaccine or a placebo. This sample comprised peripheral blood, obtained in a trial of Ad26.COV2.S vaccine versus placebo. In nucleotides, the CDR3 is TGTGCCAGCAGCTTTTTCGTACAGGGGGCCACAGATACGCAGTATTTT. This translates into CASSFFVQGATDTQYF.